This T cell receptor (beta chain) was captured by sequencing in a study of CD8 T cells in Susac syndrome. This clonotype came up once. The V and J ends lost 6 bases and 6 bases, in that order; junction bases with no gene match: 6. The CDR3 contains 14 residues. Germline V gives CDR1 SQVTM, CDR2 ANQGSEA. RNA, at about 0.45 to 1 ug, was reverse transcribed with random hexamers. TCRdb ran MiXCR on the immunoSEQ multiplex PCR reads and lists one entry per CDR3 protein. The table lists 110,000 to 150,000 distinct CDR3 sequences, 90% to 95% of them singletons. V is TRBV29-1 and J is TRBJ2-2, with TRBD1 matching 11 bases. The sequence came from a human donor in good health. Sequencing used CD8+ T cells from PBMCs. CDR3 DNA sequence: TGCAGCGTCGTAGGACAGGGGGCAGCCGGGGAGCTGTTTTTT. Protein product: CSVVGQGAAGELFF.